This TCR beta chain appears in the sequencing data of a study of tumor-infiltrating lymphocytes in primary liver carcinoma. A primer in the constant region served to generate TCR beta cDNA from 500 to 600 ng of total RNA. Investigators got TCR beta libraries out of three nested multiplex PCR rounds, done with slightly modified ARM-PCR. MiXCR, applied by TCRdb to the multiplex PCR reads, yields one record per CDR3 protein. The table records 250,000 to 400,000 distinct CDR3 sequences, 50% to 70% of them present only once. This clonotype was seen at least ten times. The source of the blood RNA was unsorted whole blood, and germline DNA was extracted as well. The source is a man between 40 and 49 years old with primary liver carcinoma and hepatitis B virus infection. Sample: peripheral blood.

In DNA form, the CDR3 reads TGCGCCAGCAGCCAAGATCGGACAGGGGGCACTGAAGCTTTCTTT. It translates to CASSQDRTGGTEAFF. This rearrangement joins TRBV4-3 to TRBJ1-1, with 10 nucleotides matching TRBD1. V dropped 0 bases and J dropped 4; count of bases not matched to a gene: 2. CDR1 and CDR2 (germline): LGHNA, YSLEER. The CDR3 length is 15 residues.